This T cell receptor beta chain is from a study of CD8 T cells in Susac syndrome. High-throughput TCR beta sequencing covered peripheral CD8+ and CD4+ T cells. Those who served as multiple sclerosis controls were treatment-naive patients with stable or active relapsing-remitting disease. TEMRA cells were FACS-enriched, unlike CD8+ and CD4+ T cells, which were negatively isolated. The authors reverse transcribed about 0.45 to 1 ug RNA with random hexamers. Across 54 Vbeta and 13 Jbeta, TCR beta CDR3 was amplified with immunoSEQ multiplex PCR. One entry per CDR3 protein results from TCRdb running MiXCR on the immunoSEQ multiplex PCR reads. The table has roughly 130,000 distinct CDR3 sequences, roughly 94% seen once. What was sequenced was CD4+ T cells from PBMCs. The receptor's source is a human donor with multiple sclerosis.

CDR3 nucleotides: TGTGCCTGGAGTGGGCTCGAGCAGTACTTC. This gives the protein CAWSGLEQYF. This sequence joins TRBV30 and TRBJ2-7, with no clear D. The ends were cut back, 1 base at V and 6 bases at J, with 4 bases in the middle. CDR1 is GTSNPN and CDR2 is SVGIG in the germline V gene (reference sequence). This CDR3 is built from 10 residues.